Below, 18 T cell receptor beta chains from the same sample are listed, as sequenced in a study of monozygotic twins with inflammatory bowel disease. TCRdb reprocessed the 5' RACE reads and stores each CDR3 protein as one record, lacking DNA. In all, the sample yields some 130,000 distinct CDR3 sequences. Sequenced material: blood. Receptors were obtained from a human donor with ulcerative colitis or Crohn's disease, or a healthy co-twin of an affected twin (not recorded which).

The chain joins TRBV13 to TRBJ2-5; TCRdb names TRBD1, which stays unverified in the absence of DNA. The CDR3 runs to 15 residues. The germline CDR1 and CDR2 sequences are PRHDT and FYEKMQ (reference sequence). CDR3 region: CASSGRDRGQETQYF.

The gene calls are TRBV27 and TRBJ2-7; TCRdb returns TRBD1, unconfirmable since there is no DNA. The germline V gene encodes CDR1 MNHEY and CDR2 SMNVEV (reference sequence). The CDR3 length is 14 residues. The CDR3: CASRDRGVSYEQYF.

V usage is TRBV7-8 and J usage is TRBJ2-7; TCRdb outputs TRBD2, but without DNA this stays unchecked. The CDR3 sequence is 15 residues long. Germline CDR1 and CDR2: SGHVS and FQNEAQ. CDR3 loop: CASSLTSGRILEQYF.

V and J are TRBV5-1 and TRBJ2-7; with no DNA, the TCRdb D assignment of TRBD1 cannot be verified. There are 18 residues in the CDR3. Germline values: CDR1 SGHRS, CDR2 YFSETQ. CDR3 amino acids: CASSLAGQGAVTTYEQYF.

The chain joins TRBV4-3 to TRBJ2-7; TCRdb designates TRBD1, a call that cannot be tested without DNA. Germline loops: CDR1 LGHNA, CDR2 YSLEER. The CDR3 extends over 15 amino acids. This CDR3 is CASSHTGTGGREQYF.

This chain joins TRBV7-2 and TRBJ2-1. Per the germline V gene, CDR1 is SGHTA and CDR2 is FQGNSA. This CDR3 is built from 14 residues. CDR3 in amino acids: CASSREAPYNEQFF.

This chain connects TRBV6-1 to TRBJ1-1. This CDR3 comprises 11 residues. Looked up from germline, CDR1 is MNHNS and CDR2 is SASEGT. The CDR3 is CASRDIREAFF.

This sequence joins TRBV28 and TRBJ2-3. Germline loops: CDR1 MDHEN, CDR2 SYDVKM. The CDR3 loop spans 12 amino acids. CDR3 protein: CASSSGTDTQYF.

The V gene is TRBV7-9, the J gene TRBJ1-4; checking the TCRdb D call of TRBD1 is not possible without DNA. The germline V gene encodes CDR1 SEHNR and CDR2 FQNEAQ (reference sequence). CDR3 size: 14 residues. CDR3 amino acids: CASSPWGTVEKLFF. Full variable domain (rest looked up from reference TRBV7-9 and TRBJ1-4): DTGVSQNPRHKITKRGQNVTFRCDPISEHNRLYWYRQTLGQGPEFLTYFQNEAQLEKSRLLSDRFSAERPKGSFSTLEIQRTEQGDSAMYLCASSPWGTVEKLFFGSGTQLSVL.

The chain uses TRBV11-2 and TRBJ1-1. CDR1 is SGHAT and CDR2 is FQNNGV in the germline V gene. This CDR3 comprises 11 residues. Here the CDR3 reads CASSSNWEAFF.

V and J are TRBV12-5 and TRBJ1-1; TCRdb names TRBD1, which stays unverified in the absence of DNA. This CDR3 is 16 amino acids long. Germline-derived CDR1 and CDR2 are LGHNT and FRNRAP. CDR3 amino acids: CASAVAPGVGATEAFF.

This rearrangement joins TRBV18 to TRBJ2-3; TCRdb indicates TRBD2, and absent DNA this call remains unverified. CDR1 and CDR2 from the germline V gene are KGHSH and LQKENI. This CDR3 is 18 amino acids long. CDR3 region: CASSPLRTSGRSTDTQYF.

This sequence joins TRBV5-1 and TRBJ2-1; TCRdb proposes TRBD2, but this gene call is untestable without DNA. The CDR3 length is 14 residues. Germline V CDR1 and CDR2: SGHRS, YFSETQ. The CDR3 sequence: CASSLGLAINEQFF.

This rearrangement joins TRBV20-1 to TRBJ2-7; TCRdb selects TRBD2, and the lack of DNA leaves this call unchecked. CDR3 length equals 13 residues. From germline, CDR1 is DFQATT and CDR2 SNEGSKA (reference sequence). CDR3 region: CSAAGGVTYEQYF.

This chain links TRBV19 with TRBJ1-5. This CDR3 has 14 residues. The germline gives CDR1 LNHDA, CDR2 SQIVND (reference sequence). The CDR3 region is CASSIVLGNQPQHF. The variable domain in full, with the rest retrieved from reference TRBV19 and TRBJ1-5, is DGGITQSPKYLFRKEGQNVTLSCEQNLNHDAMYWYRQDPGQGLRLIYYSQIVNDFQKGDIAEGYSVSREKKESFPLTVTSAQKNPTAFYLCASSIVLGNQPQHFGDGTRLSIL.

The CDR3 is CASSLVGQPQHF. The chain is built from TRBV5-6 and TRBJ1-5. Per the germline V gene, CDR1 is SGHDT and CDR2 is YYEEEE. The CDR3 runs to 12 residues.

The chain carries TRBV6-5 and TRBJ2-3. The CDR3 covers 15 residues. Per germline, CDR1 MNHEY and CDR2 SVGAGI. The CDR3 spells CASSYSLASTDTQYF.

This chain connects TRBV9 to TRBJ2-7. Germline V gives CDR1 SGDLS, CDR2 YYNGEE. This CDR3 comprises 15 residues. CDR3: CASSVEAQNPYEQYF.